This T cell receptor (beta chain) was profiled in a study of early stage breast cancer tumors. Study as a whole: Each sample averaged around 10-fold read coverage. The study, taken as a whole, reports: Compared with adjacent normal breast, tumors showed about 2.3-fold denser, more clonal T cells. Chain pairing and CD4, CD8 or FOXP3 expression were not captured. Commonly generated sequences made up most enriched TCRB sequences shared between patients.

Method: immunoSEQ multiplex PCR; TCRdb's copy keeps in-frame clones and lacks some. Here the sample spans 69,000 or so clones, over 80% being singletons. Regarding this clone: The antigen is undetermined.

The sequence derives from a person aged 35 to 50 with breast cancer. The material sequenced was blood.

The CDR3 DNA reads TGTGCCTGGAGAGGGGGACTAGCGGTAAGCTCCTACAATGAGCAGTTCTTC. This gives the protein CAWRGGLAVSSYNEQFF. The genes are TRBV30 and TRBJ2-1, with 11 bases identical to TRBD2. Losses at the gene ends were 3 bases for V and 0 bases for J; bases not matched to a gene: 7. The germline gives CDR1 GTSNPN, CDR2 SVGIG (reference sequence). The CDR3 length is 17 residues.